Below, 5 T cell receptor beta chains from the same sample are listed, as sequenced in a study of CD8+ T cells in alopecia areata. Extracted RNA was reverse transcribed, and the resulting cDNA served as sequencing template. Clones were read by immunoSEQ multiplex PCR, and TCRdb kept only the in-frame ones, dropping some. Of just over 150,000 clones listed, approximately 53% were seen once; the top ten hold roughly 19%. The source material was CD8+ T cells sorted from blood, sampled at week 0. The receptors come from a human donor with alopecia areata.

This clone occurred a few times. Additional DNA sequences in this sample encode the identical CDR3. The chain has TRBV19 and TRBJ1-1, with TRBD1 as a possible D gene (5 bases). V lost 3 bases, J lost 2 bases, and 7 bases lay in between. Germline assignment: CDR1 LNHDA and CDR2 SQIVND (reference sequence). The CDR3 sequence is 13 residues long. The CDR3 DNA sequence: TGTGCCAGTAGTATTGGGGGAAACACTGAAGCTTTCTTT. Its translation is CASSIGGNTEAFF.

The chain links TRBV28 to TRBJ1-2, with TRBD1 as a possible D gene (6 bases). Germline loops: CDR1 MDHEN, CDR2 SYDVKM. The CDR3 has 17 amino acids. The germline V and J ends were trimmed by 6 bases and 4 bases, with 24 bases remaining between them. This CDR3 reads CASRVPALKGDIYGYTF. In nucleotides, the CDR3 is TGTGCCAGCAGAGTTCCCGCCCTGAAGGGGGATATCTATGGCTACACCTTC.

J is TRBJ1-2 and V is TRBV30; no clear D gene. V was cut by 0 bases and J by 1 base, with 6 bases left in between. The CDR3 extends over 13 amino acids. The germline V gene has CDR1 GTSNPN and CDR2 SVGIG (reference sequence). CDR3 bases: TGTGCCTGGAGTGTAGACGTTAACTATGGCTACACCTTC. Encoded protein: CAWSVDVNYGYTF.

The chain uses TRBV5-6 and TRBJ1-1, with a possible D match to TRBD1 (5 bases). Germline CDR1 is SGHDT and CDR2 is YYEEEE. With 3 bases removed from V and 7 bases from J, the gap between germline ends came to 10 bases. The CDR3 covers 12 residues. Here the CDR3 DNA reads TGTGCCAGCAGCTCCCAGGGAGGTGAAGCTTTCTTT. It encodes CASSSQGGEAFF. The full variable domain, its missing parts supplied by reference TRBV5-6 and TRBJ1-1, is DAGVTQSPTHLIKTRGQQVTLRCSPKSGHDTVSWYQQALGQGPQFIFQYYEEEERQRGNFPDRFSGHQFPNYSSELNVNALLLGDSALYLCASSSQGGEAFFGQGTRLTVV.

The gene calls are TRBV13 and TRBJ1-5; the D gene is possibly TRBD1 (5 bases). Trimming took 5 bases from V and 3 from J, leaving 11 bases between them. The V gene's germline CDR1 is PRHDT and CDR2 FYEKMQ (reference sequence). The CDR3 totals 14 residues. The chain's CDR3 is CASSLGTYNQPQHF. The CDR3 nucleotides are TGTGCCAGCAGCCTCGGGACGTACAATCAGCCCCAGCATTTT. Filled out from reference TRBV13 and TRBJ1-5, the complete variable domain reads AAGVIQSPRHLIKEKRETATLKCYPIPRHDTVYWYQQGPGQDPQFLISFYEKMQSDKGSIPDRFSAQQFSDYHSELNMSSLELGDSALYFCASSLGTYNQPQHFGDGTRLSIL.